One and the same sample provided the 3 T cell receptor beta chains below, sequenced in a study of regulatory T cells in long-lasting Graves disease. Arm-PCR of CDR3 regions and iRepertoire HTBI primers were the basis on which TCR beta libraries were built. MiXCR, run by TCRdb on the multiplex PCR reads, gives a single entry per CDR3 protein. This table has approximately 210,000 distinct CDR3 sequences, 15% to 20% appearing once. Time point described: newly diagnosed GD, antithyroid drugs for less than 3 months. PBMC RNA was the source of the TCR library. Sequences were derived from peripheral blood mononuclear cells (PBMCs), sampled at new diagnosis, from a patient treated with antithyroid drugs. These receptors were obtained from a female donor with Graves disease.

This clonotype was counted at least ten times. The rearrangement links TRBV2 to TRBJ2-2, with D maybe TRBD2 (6 bases). There are 15 residues in the CDR3. Trimming removed 5 bases at V and 4 bases at J, with 14 bases between. CDR1 and CDR2 from the germline V gene are SNHLY and FYNNEI. CDR3 protein: CASSNSGLPTGELFF. Here the CDR3 DNA reads TGTGCCAGCAGTAATTCGGGACTCCCCACCGGGGAGCTGTTTTTT.

This clonotype was recorded only once. The rearrangement joins TRBV7-9 to TRBJ1-4; the D is unclear. Germline lookup yields CDR1 SEHNR and CDR2 FQNEAQ (reference sequence). Trimming shortened V by 4 bases and J by 10 bases, and 10 bases separated the two germline ends. This CDR3 is 12 amino acids long. As DNA, the CDR3 is TGTGCCAGCAGCTCCGAGGGCGGAAAACTGTTTTTT. This sequence encodes CASSSEGGKLFF.

This clonotype was seen many times. The chain carries TRBV29-1 and TRBJ2-5; D might be TRBD2 (6 bases). The V gene's germline CDR1 is SQVTM and CDR2 ANQGSEA. Trimming stripped 7 bases from V and 5 bases from J, with 17 bases between. The CDR3 is 13 amino acids. The CDR3 here is CSAKLGGGETQYF. CDR3 sequence (DNA): TGCAGCGCTAAGTTGGGAGGAGGGGAGACCCAGTACTTC.